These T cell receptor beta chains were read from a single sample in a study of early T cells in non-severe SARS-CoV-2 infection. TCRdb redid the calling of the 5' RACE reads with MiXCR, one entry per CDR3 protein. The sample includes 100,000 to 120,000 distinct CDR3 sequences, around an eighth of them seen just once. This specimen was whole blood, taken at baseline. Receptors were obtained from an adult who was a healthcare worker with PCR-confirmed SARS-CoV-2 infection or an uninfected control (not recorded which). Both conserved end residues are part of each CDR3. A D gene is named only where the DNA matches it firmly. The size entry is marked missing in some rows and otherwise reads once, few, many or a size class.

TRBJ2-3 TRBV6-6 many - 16 TGTGCCAGCAGTTACGAGGTAGTGGGTTCCACAGATACGCAGTATTTT CASSYEVVGSTDTQYF
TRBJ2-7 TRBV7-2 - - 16 TGTGCCAGCAGCCCGGGAGTGGCAGGGATCCCCTACGAGCAGTACTTC CASSPGVAGIPYEQYF
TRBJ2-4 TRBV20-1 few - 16 TGCAGTGCTAGAGCCTGGGAGACAGTAGCCAAAAACATTCAGTACTTC CSARAWETVAKNIQYF
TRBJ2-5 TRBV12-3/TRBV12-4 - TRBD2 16 TGTGCCAGCAGTTTTAAGGCGGGAGGACCCCAAGAGACCCAGTACTTC CASSFKAGGPQETQYF
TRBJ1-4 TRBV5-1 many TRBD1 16 TGCGCCAGCAGCCCCGGACAGGGGGCAACTAATGAAAAACTGTTTTTT CASSPGQGATNEKLFF
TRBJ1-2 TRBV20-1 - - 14 TGCAGTGCTAGTCCCCCCGCAGGGGCGGGTGGCTACACCTTC CSASPPAGAGGYTF
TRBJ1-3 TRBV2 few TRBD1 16 TGTGCCAGCCAGTCCGGGACAGGGGCAGGGGGAAACACCATATATTTT CASQSGTGAGGNTIYF
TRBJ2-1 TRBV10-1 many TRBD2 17 TGCGCCAGCAGTGGATCTTCAAGGACTAGCGGGTACAATGAGCAGTTCTTC CASSGSSRTSGYNEQFF
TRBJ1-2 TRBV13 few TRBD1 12 TGTGCCATTGACAGGGGGACCCACGGCTACACCTTC CAIDRGTHGYTF
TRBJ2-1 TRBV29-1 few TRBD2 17 TGCAGCGCCGAAGAGGAAATAGCGGGAGGGCCGAACAATGAGCAGTTCTTC CSAEEEIAGGPNNEQFF
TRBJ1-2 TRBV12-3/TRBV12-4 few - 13 TGTGCCAGCAGCCGACAGGCGTCTAGTGGCTACACCTTC CASSRQASSGYTF
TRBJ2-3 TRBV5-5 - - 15 TGTGCCAGCAGCCGGACGTGGAGGCCCAATGATACGCAGTATTTT CASSRTWRPNDTQYF
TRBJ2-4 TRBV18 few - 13 TGTGCCAGCTCACCAGGTCCAGAAAACATTCAGTACTTC CASSPGPENIQYF
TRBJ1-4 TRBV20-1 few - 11 TGCAGTGGATGGTGGAATGAAAAACTGTTTTTT CSGWWNEKLFF
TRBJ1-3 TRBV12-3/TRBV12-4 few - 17 TGTGCCAGCGTCCGACCGCCGGGCCGGACCTCTGGAAACACCATATATTTT CASVRPPGRTSGNTIYF
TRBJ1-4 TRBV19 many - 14 TGTGCCAGTAGGGAGATTGCAACTAATGAAAAACTGTTTTTT CASREIATNEKLFF
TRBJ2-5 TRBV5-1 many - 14 TGCGCCAGCAGCCCCCCCACCGACGGAGGAACCCAGTACTTC CASSPPTDGGTQYF
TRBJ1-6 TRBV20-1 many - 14 TGCAGTGCACGTGGACCCGCCTATAATTCACCCCTCCACTTT CSARGPAYNSPLHF
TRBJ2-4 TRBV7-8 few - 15 TGTGCCAGCAGCTTAGAACGGGTCCCCAAAAACATTCAGTACTTC CASSLERVPKNIQYF
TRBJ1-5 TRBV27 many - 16 TGTGCCAGCAGTTTAGGGCCAGGGGCGGGCAATCAGCCCCAGCATTTT CASSLGPGAGNQPQHF
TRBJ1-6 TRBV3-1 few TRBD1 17 TGTGCCAGCAGCCAATTCGGGGCAGGGGGCGTTAATTCACCCCTCCACTTT CASSQFGAGGVNSPLHF
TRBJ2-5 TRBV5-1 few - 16 TGCGCCAGCAGCCCTAGACCTTACAGGGCACAAGAGACCCAGTACTTC CASSPRPYRAQETQYF
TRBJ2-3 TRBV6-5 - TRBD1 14 TGTGCCAGCAGTTACGGACAGGGGGCCGTCGCGCAGTATTTT CASSYGQGAVAQYF
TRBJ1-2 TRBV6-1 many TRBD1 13 TGTGCCAGCAGTGTTGAGACAGGGGACGGCTACACCTTC CASSVETGDGYTF
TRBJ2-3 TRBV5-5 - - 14 TGTGCCAGCTGGTCGCGGGACAACACAGATACGCAGTATTTT CASWSRDNTDTQYF
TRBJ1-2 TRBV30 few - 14 TGTGCCTGGAGTGTACAGGGACATAACTATGGCTACACCTTC CAWSVQGHNYGYTF
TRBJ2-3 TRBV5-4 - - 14 TGTGCCAGCAGCTTGGAGGACCTCACAGATACGCAGTATTTT CASSLEDLTDTQYF
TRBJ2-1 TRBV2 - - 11 TGTGCCAGCGGTAGGGAGCGTGAGCAGTTCTTC CASGREREQFF
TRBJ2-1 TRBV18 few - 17 TGTGCCAGCTCACGTCAACGAGGGTCGGAGAGTAACAATGAGCAGTTCTTC CASSRQRGSESNNEQFF
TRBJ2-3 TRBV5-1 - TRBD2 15 TGCGCCAGCAGCTCCGGACTAGCAGGAGGAGATACGCAGTATTTT CASSSGLAGGDTQYF
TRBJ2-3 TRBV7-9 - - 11 TGTGCCAGCACGCCGGGTGATACGCAGTATTTT CASTPGDTQYF
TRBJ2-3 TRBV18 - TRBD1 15 TGTGCCAGCTCTCCAGGACAGGGCATATCAGATACGCAGTATTTT CASSPGQGISDTQYF
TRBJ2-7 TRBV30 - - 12 TGTGCCTGGATGTCTCAGGGCAACGAGCAGTACTTC CAWMSQGNEQYF
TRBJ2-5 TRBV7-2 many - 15 TGTGCCAGCAGCTTAATGGACCAATACCAAGAGACCCAGTACTTC CASSLMDQYQETQYF
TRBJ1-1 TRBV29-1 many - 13 TGCAGCGTTGGGGGTAGGATGAACACTGAAGCTTTCTTT CSVGGRMNTEAFF
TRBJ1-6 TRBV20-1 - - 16 TGCAGTGCTAGAGGGGCGGGAAGCTCCTATAATTCACCCCTCCACTTT CSARGAGSSYNSPLHF
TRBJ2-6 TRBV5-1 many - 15 TGCGCCAGCAGCCCCACAGACTCTGGGGCCAACGTCCTGACTTTC CASSPTDSGANVLTF
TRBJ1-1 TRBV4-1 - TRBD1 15 TGCGCCAGCAGCCCGGGACAGGGGGCGCGGACTGAAGCTTTCTTT CASSPGQGARTEAFF
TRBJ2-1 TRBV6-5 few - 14 TGTGCCGTAAAACGAAGAGGTTCCTACAATGAGCAGTTCTTC CAVKRRGSYNEQFF